Given below is one T cell receptor (beta chain) in context. Its antigen is still unknown. In the PCR, 60 Vbeta and 13 Jbeta primers were used. Sequencing was performed with immunoSEQ multiplex PCR; in TCRdb, only in-frame clones are kept and a portion is missing. The table has 140,000 to 150,000 clones, 60% to 85% seen once. The entry originates in a study of cytomegalovirus exposure and HLA in healthy donors. Study results and limitations: A later analysis found most CMV-associated TCR beta chains apparently HLA-restricted.

The origin of this receptor is a middle-aged woman in good health and CMV-seropositive. Material: PBMCs.

The CDR3 loop is CASSSPTDTTNTGELFF. CDR3 coding DNA: TGTGCCAGCAGCTCGCCGACAGACACAACGAACACCGGGGAGCTGTTTTTT. The V gene is TRBV13, the J gene TRBJ2-2; D is perhaps TRBD1 (5 bases). CDR1 and CDR2 (germline): PRHDT, FYEKMQ (reference sequence). V was cut by 4 bases and J by 0 bases, with 15 bases left in between. This CDR3 has 17 amino acids.